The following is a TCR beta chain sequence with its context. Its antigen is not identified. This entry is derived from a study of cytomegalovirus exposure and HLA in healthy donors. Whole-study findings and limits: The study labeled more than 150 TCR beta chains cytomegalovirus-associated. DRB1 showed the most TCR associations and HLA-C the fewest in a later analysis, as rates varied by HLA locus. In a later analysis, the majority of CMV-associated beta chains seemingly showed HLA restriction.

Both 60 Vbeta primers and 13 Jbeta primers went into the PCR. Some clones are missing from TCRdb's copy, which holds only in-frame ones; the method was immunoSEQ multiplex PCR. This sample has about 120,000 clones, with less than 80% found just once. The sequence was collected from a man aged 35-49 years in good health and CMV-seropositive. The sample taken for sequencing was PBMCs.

In nucleotides, the CDR3 is TGTGCCAGCAGCTTTGGAAGCGACTATGGCTACACCTTC. Amino acids: CASSFGSDYGYTF. This sequence joins TRBV7-2 and TRBJ1-2; D ambiguous. With 3 bases removed from V and 3 bases from J, the gap between germline ends came to 8 bases. Germline loops: CDR1 SGHTA, CDR2 FQGNSA. The CDR3 totals 13 residues.